In this sample, the clone carrying this T cell receptor beta chain turned up a few times. As yet, its antigen is unknown. This sample is part of a study of post-analysis software for immune sequencing data. For the study at large: Relapsing-remitting, secondary progressive and progressive-relapsing forms of multiple sclerosis all featured among disease courses. The study, taken as a whole, reports: The normalized Chao1 diversity of multiple sclerosis patients was significantly lower than that of controls. Samples from one preparation batch, clustered by F measure, grouped strongly together. Elevated frequency relative to controls characterized four or five TRBV segments in patients, TRBV5-6, TRBV5-1 and TRBV20-1 among them.

Per germline, CDR1 DFQATT and CDR2 SNEGSKA (reference sequence). The CDR3 is 14 residues long. V gave up 0 bases and J gave up 5 bases, with 11 bases separating them. cDNA libraries for TCR beta contained unique molecular identifiers. Using its own MiXCR run on the PCR reads, TCRdb lists one record per CDR3 protein. This table has roughly 540,000 distinct CDR3 sequences, around 31% appearing once. The chain links TRBV20-1 to TRBJ2-1; D gene ambiguous. The sample was blood. The clonotype comes from a girl aged 2-17 years with multiple sclerosis. CDR3 bases: TGCAGTGCTAGAGATGGCGGCAGAAACAATGAGCAGTTCTTC. Encoded protein: CSARDGGRNNEQFF.